This paragraph reports one TCR beta chain. In its sample, this clone was seen a few times. Its specific antigen is unknown. No per-base quality is available; no much larger clone lies one base away. The same CDR3 can be traced to other DNA sequences in this sample. CDR1 and CDR2 are drawn from the germline V gene: SGHTA, FQGNSA. V gives up 2 bases and J gives up 2 bases, and the segment between their germline ends measures 1 base. Spanning cysteine to phenylalanine, the CDR3 consists of 11 amino acids. Only CDR3 DNA remains: 33 bases, in frame from the first base. The record originates from a study of shared clonotypes between healthy human individuals (dated by TCRdb to 2020 to 2022). With respect to the entire study: The cohort comprised a couple of women and a few men aged 18 to 49 years. For each donor, three plates each were used for CD4 naive and CD4 memory, two plates were used for CD8 naive, and one plate was used for CD8 memory. The study deeply sequenced blood TCR repertoires of several healthy adults to estimate repertoire size and the extent of clonotype sharing between individuals. To increase sequencing depth and limit assay-specific biases, different laboratories used diverse techniques to prepare libraries and sequence TCR repertoires. Per donor, leukapheresis produced somewhere between about 0.94 and 9.5 billion PBMCs.

The donors were healthy, HIV-negative adults who had no recently reported acute infections or vaccinations. Only Caucasian adults living in Nashville, Tennessee, USA were represented among the donors. CD4+ T cells were enriched by magnetic negative selection; naive cells were then positively selected on CD45RA, and the negative fraction formed the memory subset. Blood was collected by leukapheresis, and PBMCs were isolated by Ficoll-Histopaque density gradient centrifugation and then cryopreserved in liquid nitrogen vapor phase. Analytical flow cytometry was used to check the purity and quantity of every magnetically sorted T cell population. Genomic DNA was isolated from each sorted fraction and quantified by UV absorbance on a Nanodrop 2000c. TCR CDR3 regions were amplified from genomic DNA by multiplex PCR using the deep immunoSEQ assay. Extracted genomic DNA from each cell subset was distributed evenly across all wells of several immunoSEQ 96-well plates, and each plate was treated as a replicate. Each replicate PCR for sorted subsets received 200 ng genomic DNA, equal to about 30,000 T cell genomes. The purified libraries were quantified using a Qubit 3.0 fluorometer, sized with a Bioanalyzer 2100, and then quantified again using the KAPA Library Quantification kit. Every immunoSEQ 96-well plate was sequenced on a dedicated single-read 150-cycle Illumina NextSeq 550 flow cell. The paper's processing steps were these. The immunoSEQ output contained only junctional sequences without quality scores, so filtering could not match that applied to full-length reads. Sequences were annotated with PyIR, a Python wrapper for IgBLAST v1.9, using IMGT germline references to assign V/J genes and CDR3. Reads were filtered out if the reads had weak V/J assignments (E-value above 1e-6), no CDR3, stop codons, out-of-frame junctions, or ambiguous translated residues. V3J clonotypes were defined as sequences sharing the same inferred V gene, J gene, and CDR3 amino acid sequence. Percentage overlap between repertoires was calculated by dividing the number of shared unique clonotypes by the size of the smaller repertoire. Three approaches were used to assess repertoire richness: RTK rarefaction, the Chao1 estimator, and Recon v2.1 estimates of unobserved clonotypes. Generation probabilities were computed with OLGA for all TCRbeta clonotypes obtained by the gDNA method from a handful of donors. The table comes from immuneACCESS by way of TCRdb, which keeps in-frame sequences with V and J called. Part of the clones is missing from these tables; in studies checked, under half for an unresolved V gene and the rest for unknown reasons. That table supplies the V and J calls and clone size; D and trimming were determined from the DNA. This sample lists approximately 2.1 million clones; approximately 95% were detected once. The top ten hold about 0.39% of the sample.

Paper-wide results and their limitations: Sharing across four donors was observed for about 5% of naive CD4, 3% to 3.5% of naive CD8, about 2.3% of memory CD4, and around 0.42% of memory CD8 clonotypes. Naive subsets generally had larger estimated clonotype richness than memory subsets. Because the study included a small number of donors, the genetic and exposure-history diversity represented was limited. Pairwise subsampling indicated that sequencing depth was expected to affect the degree of clonotype sharing among donors. Even with the large sequencing depth, rarefaction of the sorted-subset datasets indicated that sequencing was incomplete. Compared with non-shared clonotypes, clonotypes shared by all four sorted-subset donors had higher generation probabilities. Sampling was limited to blood, and TCR repertoires in tissue likely differ from TCR repertoires in blood.

The chain is made from TRBV7-2 and TRBJ2-7, with no reliable assignment of the D segment. This TCR was sampled from a man aged 18 to 30 in good health. Some clones in this sample may be carry-over from other donors' samples. The sequencing sample was made of naive CD4+ T cells from PBMCs. Interpreted using the paper, the cell subset or site label stands for: CD45RA+ positively selected. The CDR3 protein sequence reads: CASSLTYEQYF. The nucleotide sequence is given as TGTGCCAGCAGCTTAACCTACGAGCAGTACTTC.